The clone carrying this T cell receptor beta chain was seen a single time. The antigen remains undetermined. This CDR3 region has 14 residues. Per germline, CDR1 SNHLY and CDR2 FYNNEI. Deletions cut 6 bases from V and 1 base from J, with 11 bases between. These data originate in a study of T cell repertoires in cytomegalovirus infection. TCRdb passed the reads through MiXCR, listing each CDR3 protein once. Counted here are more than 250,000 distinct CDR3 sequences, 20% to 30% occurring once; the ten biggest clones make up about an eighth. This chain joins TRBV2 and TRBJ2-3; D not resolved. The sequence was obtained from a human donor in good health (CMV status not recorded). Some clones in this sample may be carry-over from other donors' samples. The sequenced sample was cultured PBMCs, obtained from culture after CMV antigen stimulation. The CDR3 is CASRLGPRTDTQYF. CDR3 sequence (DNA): TGTGCCAGCAGACTGGGTCCCCGCACAGATACGCAGTATTTT.